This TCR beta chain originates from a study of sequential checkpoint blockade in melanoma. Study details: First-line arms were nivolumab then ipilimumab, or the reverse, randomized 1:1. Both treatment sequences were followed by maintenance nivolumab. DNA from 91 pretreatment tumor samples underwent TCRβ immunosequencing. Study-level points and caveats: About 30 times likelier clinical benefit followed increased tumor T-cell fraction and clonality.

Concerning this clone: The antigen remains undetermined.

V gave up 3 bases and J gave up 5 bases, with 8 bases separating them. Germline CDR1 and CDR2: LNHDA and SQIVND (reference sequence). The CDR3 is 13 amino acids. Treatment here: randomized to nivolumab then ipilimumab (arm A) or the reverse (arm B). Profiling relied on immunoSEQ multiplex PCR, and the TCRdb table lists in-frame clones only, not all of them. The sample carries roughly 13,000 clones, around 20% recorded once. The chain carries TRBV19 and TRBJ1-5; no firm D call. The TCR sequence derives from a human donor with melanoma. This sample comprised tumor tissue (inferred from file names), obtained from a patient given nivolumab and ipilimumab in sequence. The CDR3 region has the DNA TGTGCCAGTAGTATGGGTCGCGATCAGCCCCAGCATTTT. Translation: CASSMGRDQPQHF.